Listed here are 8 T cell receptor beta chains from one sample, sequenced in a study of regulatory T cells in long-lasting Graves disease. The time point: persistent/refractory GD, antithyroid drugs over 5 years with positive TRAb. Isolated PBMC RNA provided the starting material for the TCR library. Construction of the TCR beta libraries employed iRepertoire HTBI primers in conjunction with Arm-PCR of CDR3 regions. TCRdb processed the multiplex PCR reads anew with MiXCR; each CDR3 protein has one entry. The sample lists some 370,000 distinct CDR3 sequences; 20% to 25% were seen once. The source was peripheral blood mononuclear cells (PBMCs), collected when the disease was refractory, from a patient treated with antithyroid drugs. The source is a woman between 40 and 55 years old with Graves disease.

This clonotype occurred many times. The CDR3 region is CASREMTGEQYF. The DNA of the CDR3 is TGTGCCAGCAGGGAAATGACAGGGGAGCAGTACTTC. J is TRBJ2-7 and V is TRBV2; 7 nucleotides agree with TRBD1. J gave up 7 bases and V 6 bases, and 6 bases lay outside the gene matches. The CDR3 runs to 12 residues. Per germline, CDR1 SNHLY and CDR2 FYNNEI.

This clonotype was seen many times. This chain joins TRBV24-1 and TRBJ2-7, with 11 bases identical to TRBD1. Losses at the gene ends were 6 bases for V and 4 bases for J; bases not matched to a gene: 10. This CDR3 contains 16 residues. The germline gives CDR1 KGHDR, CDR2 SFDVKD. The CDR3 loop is CATSSSGTGGRYEQYF. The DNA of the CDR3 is TGTGCCACCAGTTCCTCCGGGACAGGGGGACGATACGAGCAGTACTTC.

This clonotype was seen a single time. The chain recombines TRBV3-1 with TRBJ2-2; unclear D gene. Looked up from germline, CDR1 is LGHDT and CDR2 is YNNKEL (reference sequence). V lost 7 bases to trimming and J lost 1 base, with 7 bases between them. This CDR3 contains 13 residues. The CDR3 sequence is CASTPENTGELFF. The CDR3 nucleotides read TGTGCCAGCACACCGGAGAACACCGGGGAGCTGTTTTTT.

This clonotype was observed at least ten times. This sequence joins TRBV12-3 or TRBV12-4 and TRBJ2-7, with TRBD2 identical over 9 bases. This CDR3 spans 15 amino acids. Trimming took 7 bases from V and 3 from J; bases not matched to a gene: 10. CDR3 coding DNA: TGTGCCAGCACCCCTCGGGCTAGCGGGATCTACGAGCAGTACTTC. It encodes CASTPRASGIYEQYF.

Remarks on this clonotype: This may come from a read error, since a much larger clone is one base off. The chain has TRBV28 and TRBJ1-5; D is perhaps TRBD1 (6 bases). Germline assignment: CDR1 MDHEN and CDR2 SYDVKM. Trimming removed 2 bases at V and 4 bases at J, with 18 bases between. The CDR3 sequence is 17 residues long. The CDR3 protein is CASSLRPARGINQPQHF. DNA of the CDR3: TGTGCCAGCAGTTTAAGGCCCGCGAGGGGGATTAATCAGCCCCAGCATTTT.

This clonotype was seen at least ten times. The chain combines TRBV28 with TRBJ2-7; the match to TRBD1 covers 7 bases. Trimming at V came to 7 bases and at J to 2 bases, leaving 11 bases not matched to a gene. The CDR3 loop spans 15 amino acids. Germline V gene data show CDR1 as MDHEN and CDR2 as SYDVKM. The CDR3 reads CASTPSTGFTYEQYF. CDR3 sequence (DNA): TGTGCCAGCACCCCTTCGACAGGGTTCACCTACGAGCAGTACTTC. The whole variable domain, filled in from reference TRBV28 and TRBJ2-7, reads DVKVTQSSRYLVKRTGEKVFLECVQDMDHENMFWYRQDPGLGLRLIYFSYDVKMKEKGDIPEGYSVSREKKERFSLILESASTNQTSMYLCASTPSTGFTYEQYFGPGTRLTVT.

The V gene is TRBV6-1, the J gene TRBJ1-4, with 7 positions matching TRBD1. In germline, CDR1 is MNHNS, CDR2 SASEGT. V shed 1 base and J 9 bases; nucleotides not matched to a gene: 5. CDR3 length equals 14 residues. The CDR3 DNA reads TGTGCCAGCAGTGAAGGGGGGGACAGCAAAAAACTGTTTTTT. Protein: CASSEGGDSKKLFF.

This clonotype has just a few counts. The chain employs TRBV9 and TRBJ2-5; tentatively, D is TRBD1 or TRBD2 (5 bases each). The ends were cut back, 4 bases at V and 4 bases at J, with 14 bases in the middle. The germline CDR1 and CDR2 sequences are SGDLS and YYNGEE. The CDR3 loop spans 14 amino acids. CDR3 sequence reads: CASSQDGGSETQYF. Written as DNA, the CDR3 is TGTGCCAGCAGCCAGGATGGGGGTTCAGAGACCCAGTACTTC.